Listed below are T cell receptor beta chains from one sample, sequenced in a study of beta chain features in type 1 diabetes. Sequenced by immunoSEQ multiplex PCR; TCRdb stores in-frame clones only, minus some. The sample has hundreds of thousands of clones; over 10% are singletons. The material sequenced was naive CD4+ T cells from blood. The receptors originated from a man younger than 35 with type 1 diabetes. CDR3s include the opening cysteine and the closing phenylalanine or tryptophan.

>TRBV10-3
CAIGGSSGIQETQYF
>TRBV4-1
CASSQDGGGPYEQYF
>TRBV27
CASRPGTVPSYEQYF
>TRBV6-6
CASSGGQTLDYGYTF
>TRBV28
CASNSIGAGANVLTF
>TRBV10-3
CAISDRDRGEKLFF
>TRBV5-1
CASSLASLGTDTQYF
>TRBV5-1
CASSERDRPTEAFF
>TRBV30
CAWRGAHNYGYTF
>TRBV13
CASSLGSRLPQETQYF
>TRBV7-2
CASSADSEAFF
>TRBV27
CASSSGLRGETQYF
>TRBV9
CASSARVGRTNTEAFF
>TRBV30
CAWSPGPGRGYTF
>TRBV27
CASSPPTGGLGELFF
>TRBV10-3
CAISESQNEKLFF
>TRBV28
CASSEGPTPYGYTF
>TRBV18
CASSPPRGGGTHSTDTQYF
>TRBV9
CASSVGTSWVTGELFF
>TRBV5-1
CASRGPRSYEQYF
>TRBV7-9
CASSATGASNQPQHF
>TRBV21-1
CASSGRTGANVLTF
>TRBV5-1
CASSKSRDRVGDTQYF
>TRBV7-6
CASSLAPRGQDEQFF
>TRBV27
CASSLSLGLGTQYF
>TRBV5-4
CASSLRLAHQETQYF
>TRBV16
CASSQWENTEAFF
>TRBV30
CAWCLSSDTQYF
>TRBV5-6
CASSFRGEAFF
>TRBV2
CASRPTGGTDTQYF
>TRBV6-5
CASSVANEQFF
>TRBV28
CASSPGQFSYEQYF
>TRBV7-9
CASSLRDRPSYEQYF
>TRBV6-5
CASSRGNEQYF
>TRBV7-9
CASSLTGELFF
>TRBV7-3
CASSPHMSGAGANVLTF
>TRBV9
CASSVGPSQETQYF
>TRBV7-9
CASSLGQGLAKNIQYF
>TRBV28
CASITGQGSSYEQYF